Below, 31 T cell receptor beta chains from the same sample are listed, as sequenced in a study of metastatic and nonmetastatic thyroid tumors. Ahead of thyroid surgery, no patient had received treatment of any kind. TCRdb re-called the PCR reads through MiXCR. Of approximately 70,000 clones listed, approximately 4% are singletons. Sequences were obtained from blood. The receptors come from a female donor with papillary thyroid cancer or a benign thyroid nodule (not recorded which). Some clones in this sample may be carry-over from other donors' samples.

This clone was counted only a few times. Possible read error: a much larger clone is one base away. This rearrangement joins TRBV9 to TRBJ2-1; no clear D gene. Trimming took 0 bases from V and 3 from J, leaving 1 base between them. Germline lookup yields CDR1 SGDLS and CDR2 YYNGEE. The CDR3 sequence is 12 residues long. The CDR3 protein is CASSVGYNEQFF. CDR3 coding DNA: TGTGCCAGCAGCGTAGGCTACAATGAGCAGTTCTTC.

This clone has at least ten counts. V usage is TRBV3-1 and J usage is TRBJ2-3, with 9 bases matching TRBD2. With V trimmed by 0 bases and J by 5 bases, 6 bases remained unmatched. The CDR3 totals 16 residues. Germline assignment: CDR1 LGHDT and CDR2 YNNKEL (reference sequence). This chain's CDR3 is CASSQEREGRGDTQYF. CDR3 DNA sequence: TGTGCCAGCAGCCAAGAGCGGGAGGGCCGGGGAGATACGCAGTATTTT.

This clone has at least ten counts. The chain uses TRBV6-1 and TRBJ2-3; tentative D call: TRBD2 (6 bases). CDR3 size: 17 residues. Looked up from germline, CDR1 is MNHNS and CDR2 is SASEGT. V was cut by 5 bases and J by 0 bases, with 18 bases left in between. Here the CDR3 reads CASSYPAGGGSTDTQYF. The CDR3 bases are TGTGCCAGCAGTTACCCCGCCGGGGGAGGTAGCACAGATACGCAGTATTTT.

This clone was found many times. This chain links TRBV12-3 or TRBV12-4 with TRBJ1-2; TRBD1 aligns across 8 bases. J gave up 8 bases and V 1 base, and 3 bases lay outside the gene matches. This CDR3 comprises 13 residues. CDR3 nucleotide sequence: TGTGCCAGCAGTTTAGGGACAGGGAGGGGCTACACCTTC. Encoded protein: CASSLGTGRGYTF.

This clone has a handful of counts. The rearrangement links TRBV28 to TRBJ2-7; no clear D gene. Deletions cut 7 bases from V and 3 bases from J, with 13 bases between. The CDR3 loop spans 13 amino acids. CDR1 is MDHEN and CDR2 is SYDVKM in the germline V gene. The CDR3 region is CASTASRFYEQYF. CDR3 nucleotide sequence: TGTGCCAGCACGGCGTCGCGGTTCTACGAGCAGTACTTC.

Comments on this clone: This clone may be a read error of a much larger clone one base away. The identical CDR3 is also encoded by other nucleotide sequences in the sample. CDR3 DNA sequence: TGCAGTGCTAGGGCGGGAGGGCCGGCAGATACGCAGTATTTT. This sequence encodes CSARAGGPADTQYF. The V and J genes are TRBV20-1 and TRBJ2-3; 9 bases line up with TRBD2. Germline loops: CDR1 DFQATT, CDR2 SNEGSKA (reference sequence). The CDR3 has 14 residues. V lost 3 bases, J lost 4 bases, and 5 bases stayed unmatched.

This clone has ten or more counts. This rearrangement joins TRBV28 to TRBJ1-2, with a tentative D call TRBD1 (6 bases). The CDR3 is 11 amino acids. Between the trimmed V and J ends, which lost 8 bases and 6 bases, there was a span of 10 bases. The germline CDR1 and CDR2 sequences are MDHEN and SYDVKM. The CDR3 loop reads CASFQGNGYTF. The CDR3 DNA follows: TGTGCCAGCTTTCAGGGGAATGGCTACACCTTC.

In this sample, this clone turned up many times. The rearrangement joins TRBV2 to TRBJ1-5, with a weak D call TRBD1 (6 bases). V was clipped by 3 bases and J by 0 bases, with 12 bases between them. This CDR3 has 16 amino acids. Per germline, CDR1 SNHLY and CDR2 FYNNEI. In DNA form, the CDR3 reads TGTGCCAGCAGTGACGAGACAGGTTATAGCAATCAGCCCCAGCATTTT. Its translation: CASSDETGYSNQPQHF.

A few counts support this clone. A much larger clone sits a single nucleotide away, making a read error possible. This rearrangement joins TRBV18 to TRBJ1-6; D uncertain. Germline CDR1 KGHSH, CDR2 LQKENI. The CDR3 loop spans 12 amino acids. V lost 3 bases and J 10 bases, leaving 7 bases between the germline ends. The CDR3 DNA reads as TGTGCCAGCTCACCCGCTAACTCACCCCTCCACTTT. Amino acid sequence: CASSPANSPLHF.

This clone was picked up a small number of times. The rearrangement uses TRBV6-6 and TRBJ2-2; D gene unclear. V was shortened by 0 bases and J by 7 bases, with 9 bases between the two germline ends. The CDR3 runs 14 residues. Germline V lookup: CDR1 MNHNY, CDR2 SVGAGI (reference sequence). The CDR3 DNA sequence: TGTGCCAGCAGTTACTCTGGGGTGGTCGGGGAGCTGTTTTTT. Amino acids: CASSYSGVVGELFF.

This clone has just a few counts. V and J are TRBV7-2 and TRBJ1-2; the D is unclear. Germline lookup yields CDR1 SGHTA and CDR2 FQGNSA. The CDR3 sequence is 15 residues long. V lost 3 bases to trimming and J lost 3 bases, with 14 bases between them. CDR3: CASSFVRTGDYGYTF. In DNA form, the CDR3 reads TGTGCCAGCAGCTTCGTCAGAACGGGTGACTATGGCTACACCTTC.

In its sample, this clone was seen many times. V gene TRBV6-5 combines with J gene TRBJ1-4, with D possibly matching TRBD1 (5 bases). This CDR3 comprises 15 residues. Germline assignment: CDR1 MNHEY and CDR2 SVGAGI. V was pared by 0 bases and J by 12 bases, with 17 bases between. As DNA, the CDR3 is TGTGCCAGCAGTTACTCCGGGGGGGGAGTAGGAGAACTGTTTTTT. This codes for CASSYSGGGVGELFF.

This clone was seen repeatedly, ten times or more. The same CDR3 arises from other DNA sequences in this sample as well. The CDR3 spells CAWTGDGNTIYF. CDR3 coding DNA: TGTGCCTGGACAGGGGATGGAAACACCATATATTTT. The V and J genes are TRBV30 and TRBJ1-3; D is possibly TRBD1 (6 bases). The CDR3 has 12 amino acids. Trimming left V 4 bases short and J 3 bases short, with 7 bases between. The V gene's germline CDR1 is GTSNPN and CDR2 SVGIG (reference sequence).

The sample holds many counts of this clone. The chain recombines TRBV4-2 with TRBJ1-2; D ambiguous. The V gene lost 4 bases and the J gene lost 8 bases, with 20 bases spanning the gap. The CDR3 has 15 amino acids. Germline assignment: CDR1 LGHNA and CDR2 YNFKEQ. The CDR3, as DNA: TGTGCCAGCAGCCTTATTTCCAATACTCTAGGGGGCTACACCTTC. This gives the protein CASSLISNTLGGYTF.

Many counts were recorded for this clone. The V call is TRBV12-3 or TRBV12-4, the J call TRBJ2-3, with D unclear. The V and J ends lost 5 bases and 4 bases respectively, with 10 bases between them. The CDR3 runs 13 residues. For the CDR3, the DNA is TGTGCCAGCAGTGCGATAGTTCCAGATACGCAGTATTTT. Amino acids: CASSAIVPDTQYF.

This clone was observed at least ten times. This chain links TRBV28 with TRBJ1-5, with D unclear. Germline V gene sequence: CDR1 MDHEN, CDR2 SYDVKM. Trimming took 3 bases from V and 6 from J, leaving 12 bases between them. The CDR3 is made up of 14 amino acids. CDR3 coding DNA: TGTGCCAGCAGTTTTGAGACGTCCAGTCAGCCCCAGCATTTT. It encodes CASSFETSSQPQHF.

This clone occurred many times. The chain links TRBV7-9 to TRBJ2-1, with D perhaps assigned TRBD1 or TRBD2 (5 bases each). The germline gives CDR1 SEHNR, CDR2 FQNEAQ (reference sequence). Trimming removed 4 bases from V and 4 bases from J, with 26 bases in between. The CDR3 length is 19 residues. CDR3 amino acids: CASSSGLRRGRKIYNEQFF. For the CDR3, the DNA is TGTGCCAGCAGCTCCGGCCTAAGAAGGGGACGGAAGATATACAATGAGCAGTTCTTC.

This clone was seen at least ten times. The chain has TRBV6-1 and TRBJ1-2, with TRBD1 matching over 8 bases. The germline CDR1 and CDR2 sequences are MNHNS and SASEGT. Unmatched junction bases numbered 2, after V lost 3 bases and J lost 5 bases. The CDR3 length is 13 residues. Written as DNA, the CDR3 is TGTGCCAGCAGTGACAGGGGGCCTTATGGCTACACCTTC. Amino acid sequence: CASSDRGPYGYTF.

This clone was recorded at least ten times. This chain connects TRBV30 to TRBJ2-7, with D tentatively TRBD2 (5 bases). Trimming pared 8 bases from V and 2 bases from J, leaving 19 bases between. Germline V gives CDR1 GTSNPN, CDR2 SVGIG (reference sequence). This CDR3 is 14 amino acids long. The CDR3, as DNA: TGTGCCCACGATTCGGGGTCGGGCCCCTACGAGCAGTACTTC. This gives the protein CAHDSGSGPYEQYF.

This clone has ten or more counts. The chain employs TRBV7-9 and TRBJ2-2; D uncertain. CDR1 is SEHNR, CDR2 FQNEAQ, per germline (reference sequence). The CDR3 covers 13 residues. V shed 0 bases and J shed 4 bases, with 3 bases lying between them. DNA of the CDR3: TGTGCCAGCAGCTTAGCGGGCACCGGGGAGCTGTTTTTT. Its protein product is CASSLAGTGELFF.

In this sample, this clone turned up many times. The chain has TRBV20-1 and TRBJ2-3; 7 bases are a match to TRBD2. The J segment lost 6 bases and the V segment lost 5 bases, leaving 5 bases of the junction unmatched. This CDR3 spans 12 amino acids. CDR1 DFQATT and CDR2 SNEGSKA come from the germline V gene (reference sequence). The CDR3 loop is CSAGAGSDTQYF. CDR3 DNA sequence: TGCAGTGCTGGAGCGGGGTCTGATACGCAGTATTTT.

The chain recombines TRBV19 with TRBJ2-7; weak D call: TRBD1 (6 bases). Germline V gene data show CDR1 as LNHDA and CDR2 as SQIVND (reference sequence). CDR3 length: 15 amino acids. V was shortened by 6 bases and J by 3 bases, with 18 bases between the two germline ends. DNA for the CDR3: TGTGCCAGTAGCTCCTTCCACCAACAGGGCTACGAGCAGTACTTC. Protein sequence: CASSSFHQQGYEQYF. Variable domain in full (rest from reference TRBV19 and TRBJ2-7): DGGITQSPKYLFRKEGQNVTLSCEQNLNHDAMYWYRQDPGQGLRLIYYSQIVNDFQKGDIAEGYSVSREKKESFPLTVTSAQKNPTAFYLCASSSFHQQGYEQYFGPGTRLTVT.

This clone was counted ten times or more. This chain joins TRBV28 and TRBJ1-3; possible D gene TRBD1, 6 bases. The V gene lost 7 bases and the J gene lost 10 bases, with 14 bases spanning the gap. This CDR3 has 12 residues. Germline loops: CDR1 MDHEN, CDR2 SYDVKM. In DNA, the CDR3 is TGTGCCAGCACCCAGCCCGGGACAACCATATATTTT. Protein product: CASTQPGTTIYF.

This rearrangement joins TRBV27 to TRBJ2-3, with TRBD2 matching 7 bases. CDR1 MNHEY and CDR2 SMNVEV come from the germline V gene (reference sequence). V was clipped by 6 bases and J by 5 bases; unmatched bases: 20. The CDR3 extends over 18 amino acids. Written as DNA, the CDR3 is TGTGCCAGCAGACCTAGAGGGATCGGGAGGTTCGGGAAAGATACGCAGTATTTT. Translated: CASRPRGIGRFGKDTQYF.

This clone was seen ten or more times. The CDR3: CASSGGRQMNTEAFF. The CDR3, as DNA: TGTGCCAGCAGCGGAGGAAGACAGATGAACACTGAAGCTTTCTTT. The chain uses TRBV11-3 and TRBJ1-1; perhaps TRBD1 as D (5 bases). This CDR3 has 15 residues. Germline-derived CDR1 and CDR2 are SGHNT and YENEEA. Trimming pared 5 bases from V and 0 bases from J, leaving 13 bases between.

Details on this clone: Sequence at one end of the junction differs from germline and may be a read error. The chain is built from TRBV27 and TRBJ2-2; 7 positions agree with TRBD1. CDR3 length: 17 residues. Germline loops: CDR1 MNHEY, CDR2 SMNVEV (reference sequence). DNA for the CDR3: TGTGCCAGCACTTTATCGATAGGGACAGTCAACACCGGGGAGCTGTTTTTT. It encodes CASTLSIGTVNTGELFF.

In DNA, the CDR3 is TGCAGCCCCAGGGCGGGAAACACTGAAGCTTTCTTT. Amino acid sequence: CSPRAGNTEAFF. The chain combines TRBV20-1 with TRBJ1-1; weak D call: TRBD1 (5 bases). CDR1 and CDR2 (germline): DFQATT, SNEGSKA (reference sequence). The CDR3 is 12 residues long.

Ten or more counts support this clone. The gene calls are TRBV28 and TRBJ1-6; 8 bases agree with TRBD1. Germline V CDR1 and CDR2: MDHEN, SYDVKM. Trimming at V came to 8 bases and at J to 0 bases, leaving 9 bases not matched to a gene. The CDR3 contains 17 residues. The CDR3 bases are TGTGCCAGCCGAAGTGACAGGGGCAACTCCTATAATTCACCCCTCCACTTT. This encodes CASRSDRGNSYNSPLHF.

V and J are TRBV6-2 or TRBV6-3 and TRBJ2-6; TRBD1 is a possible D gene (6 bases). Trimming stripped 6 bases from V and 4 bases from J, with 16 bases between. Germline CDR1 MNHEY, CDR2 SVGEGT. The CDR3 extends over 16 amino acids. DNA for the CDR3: TGTGCCAGCAGCAGGACAGCAGGTGCCGGGGCCAACGTCCTGACTTTC. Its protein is CASSRTAGAGANVLTF.

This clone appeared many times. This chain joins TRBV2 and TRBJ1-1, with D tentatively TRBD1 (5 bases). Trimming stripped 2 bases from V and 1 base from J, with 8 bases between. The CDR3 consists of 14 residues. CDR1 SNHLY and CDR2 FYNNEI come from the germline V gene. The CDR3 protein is CASSERGSNTEAFF. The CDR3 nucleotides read TGTGCCAGCAGTGAAAGGGGTTCGAACACTGAAGCTTTCTTT.

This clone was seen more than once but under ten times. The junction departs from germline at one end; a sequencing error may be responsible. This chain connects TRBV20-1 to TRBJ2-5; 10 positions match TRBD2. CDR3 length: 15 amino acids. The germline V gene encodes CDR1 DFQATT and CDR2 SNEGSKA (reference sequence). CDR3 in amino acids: CSARNLAGELETHYF. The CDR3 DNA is TGCAGTGCTAGAAACCTAGCGGGGGAGCTTGAGACCCATTACTTC.